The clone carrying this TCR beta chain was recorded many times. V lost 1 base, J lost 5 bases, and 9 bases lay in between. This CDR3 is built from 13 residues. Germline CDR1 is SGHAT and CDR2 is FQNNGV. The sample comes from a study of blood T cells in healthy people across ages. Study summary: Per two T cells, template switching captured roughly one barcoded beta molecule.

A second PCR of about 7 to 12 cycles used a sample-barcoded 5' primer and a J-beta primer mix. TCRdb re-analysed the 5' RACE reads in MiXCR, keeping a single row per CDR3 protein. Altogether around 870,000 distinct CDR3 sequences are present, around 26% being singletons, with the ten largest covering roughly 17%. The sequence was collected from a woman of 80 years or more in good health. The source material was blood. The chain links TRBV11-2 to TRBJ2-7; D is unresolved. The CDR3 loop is CASSLGAVHEQYF. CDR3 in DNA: TGTGCCAGCAGCTTAGGCGCCGTCCACGAGCAGTACTTC.